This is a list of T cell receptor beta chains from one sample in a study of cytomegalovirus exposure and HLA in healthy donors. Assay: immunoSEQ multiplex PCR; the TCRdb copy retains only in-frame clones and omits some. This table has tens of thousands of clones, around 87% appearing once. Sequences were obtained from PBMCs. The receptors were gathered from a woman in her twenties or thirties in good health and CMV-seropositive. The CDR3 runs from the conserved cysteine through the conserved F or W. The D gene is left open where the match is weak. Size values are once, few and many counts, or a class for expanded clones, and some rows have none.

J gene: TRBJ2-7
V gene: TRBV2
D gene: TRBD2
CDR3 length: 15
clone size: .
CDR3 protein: CASRGTSGGRYEQYF
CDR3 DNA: TGTGCCAGCAGGGGGACTTCGGGCGGGAGATACGAGCAGTACTTC

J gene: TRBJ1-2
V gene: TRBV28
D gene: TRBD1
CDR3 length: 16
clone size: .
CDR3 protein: CASTGQGATAPYGYTF
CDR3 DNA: TGTGCCAGCACTGGACAGGGGGCCACCGCCCCCTATGGCTACACCTTC

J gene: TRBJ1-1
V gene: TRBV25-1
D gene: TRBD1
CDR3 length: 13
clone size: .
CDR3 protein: CASSSAGTAEAFF
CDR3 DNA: TGTGCCAGCAGTTCCGCTGGGACAGCTGAAGCTTTCTTT

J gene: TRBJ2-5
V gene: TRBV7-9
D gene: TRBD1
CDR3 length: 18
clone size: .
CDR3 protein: CASSPGARDRGSRETQYF
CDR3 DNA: TGTGCCAGCAGCCCGGGAGCTCGGGACAGGGGTTCCCGAGAGACCCAGTACTTC

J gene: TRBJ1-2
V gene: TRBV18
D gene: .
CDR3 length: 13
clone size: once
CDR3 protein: CASSPPNGNGYTF
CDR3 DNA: TGTGCCAGCTCACCACCGAACGGGAATGGCTACACCTTC

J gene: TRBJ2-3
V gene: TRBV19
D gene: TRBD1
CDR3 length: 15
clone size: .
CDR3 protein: CASRPGTGFTDTQYF
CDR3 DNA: TGTGCCAGTAGGCCCGGGACAGGGTTCACAGATACGCAGTATTTT

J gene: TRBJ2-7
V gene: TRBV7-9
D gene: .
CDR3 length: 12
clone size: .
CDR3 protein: CASSSATYEQYF
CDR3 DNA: TGTGCCAGCAGCTCAGCCACCTACGAGCAGTACTTC

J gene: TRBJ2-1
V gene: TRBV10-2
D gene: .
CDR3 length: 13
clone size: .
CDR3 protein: CASSRVGYNEQFF
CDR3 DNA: TGCGCCAGCAGTCGGGTCGGGTACAATGAGCAGTTCTTC

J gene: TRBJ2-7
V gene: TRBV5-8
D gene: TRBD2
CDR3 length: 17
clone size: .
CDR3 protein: CASSLGASGLATYEQYF
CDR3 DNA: TGTGCCAGCAGCTTGGGAGCCTCGGGACTAGCGACCTACGAGCAGTACTTC

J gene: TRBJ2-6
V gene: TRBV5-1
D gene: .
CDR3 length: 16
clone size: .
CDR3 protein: CASSLVQVSGANVLTF
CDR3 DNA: TGCGCCAGCAGCTTGGTACAGGTCTCTGGGGCCAACGTCCTGACTTTC

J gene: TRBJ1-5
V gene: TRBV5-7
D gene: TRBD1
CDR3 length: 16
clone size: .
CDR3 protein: CASSVRQGLSNQPQHF
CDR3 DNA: TGTGCCAGCAGCGTAAGACAGGGCCTTAGCAATCAGCCCCAGCATTTT

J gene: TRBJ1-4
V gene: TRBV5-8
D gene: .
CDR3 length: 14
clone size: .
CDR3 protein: CASSGGVWNEKLFF
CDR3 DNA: TGTGCCAGCAGCGGAGGGGTATGGAATGAAAAACTGTTTTTT

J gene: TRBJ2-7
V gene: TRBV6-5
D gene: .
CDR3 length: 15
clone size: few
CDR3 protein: CASSYNPPPGVEQYF
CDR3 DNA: TGTGCCAGCAGTTACAACCCTCCACCTGGAGTGGAGCAGTACTTC

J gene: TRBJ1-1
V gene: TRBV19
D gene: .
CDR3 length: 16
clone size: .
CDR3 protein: CASSSSPRGWNTEAFF
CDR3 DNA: TGTGCCAGTAGTTCCTCCCCAAGGGGTTGGAACACTGAAGCTTTCTTT

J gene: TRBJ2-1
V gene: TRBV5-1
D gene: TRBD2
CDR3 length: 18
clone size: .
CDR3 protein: CASSLAASGRFIGNEQFF
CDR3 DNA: TGCGCCAGCAGCTTGGCCGCTAGCGGGAGGTTTATAGGTAATGAGCAGTTCTTC

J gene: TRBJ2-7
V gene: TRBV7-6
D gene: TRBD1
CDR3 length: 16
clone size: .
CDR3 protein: CASSLAPGQGGYEQYF
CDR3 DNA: TGTGCCAGCAGCTTAGCGCCGGGACAGGGTGGTTACGAGCAGTACTTC

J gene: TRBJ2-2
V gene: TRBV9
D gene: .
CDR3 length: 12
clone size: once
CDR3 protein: CASSVGQGELFF
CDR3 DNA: TGTGCCAGCAGCGTAGGTCAGGGGGAGCTGTTTTTT

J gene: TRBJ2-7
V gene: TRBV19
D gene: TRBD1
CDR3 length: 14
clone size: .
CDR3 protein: CASSQTGQGLEQYF
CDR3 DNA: TGTGCCAGTAGTCAGACGGGACAGGGCCTCGAGCAGTACTTC

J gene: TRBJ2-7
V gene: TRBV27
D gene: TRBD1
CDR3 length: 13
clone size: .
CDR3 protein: CASKKQGVEEQYF
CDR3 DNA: TGTGCCAGCAAAAAGCAGGGGGTTGAGGAGCAGTACTTC

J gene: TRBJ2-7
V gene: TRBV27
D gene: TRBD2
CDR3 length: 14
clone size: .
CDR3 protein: CASSSLAGDYEQYF
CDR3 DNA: TGTGCCAGCAGTTCCCTAGCGGGGGATTACGAGCAGTACTTC

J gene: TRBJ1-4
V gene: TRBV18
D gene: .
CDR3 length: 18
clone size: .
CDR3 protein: CASSPTLERGSANEKLFF
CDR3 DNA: TGTGCCAGCTCACCCACGCTGGAAAGGGGGTCGGCTAATGAAAAACTGTTTTTT

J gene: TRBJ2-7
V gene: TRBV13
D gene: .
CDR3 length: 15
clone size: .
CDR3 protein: CASSLGTGISYEQYF
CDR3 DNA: TGTGCCAGCAGCTTAGGGACAGGAATAAGCTACGAGCAGTACTTC

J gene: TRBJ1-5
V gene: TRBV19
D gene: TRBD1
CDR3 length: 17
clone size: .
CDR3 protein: CASSPFAWDSSNQPQHF
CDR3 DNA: TGTGCCAGTAGCCCATTCGCCTGGGACAGTAGCAATCAGCCCCAGCATTTT

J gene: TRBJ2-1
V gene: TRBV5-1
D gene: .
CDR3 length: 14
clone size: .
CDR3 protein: CASSLGDSYNEQFF
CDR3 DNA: TGCGCCAGCAGCTTGGGCGATTCTTACAATGAGCAGTTCTTC

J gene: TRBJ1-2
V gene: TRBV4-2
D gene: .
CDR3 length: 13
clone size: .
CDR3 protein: CASSQDRQGGYTF
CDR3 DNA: TGTGCCAGCAGCCAAGATCGGCAGGGGGGCTACACCTTC

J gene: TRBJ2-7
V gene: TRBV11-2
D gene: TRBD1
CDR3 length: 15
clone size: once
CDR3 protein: CASSPPGQGVYEQYF
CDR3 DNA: TGTGCCAGCAGCCCCCCGGGACAGGGTGTTTACGAGCAGTACTTC

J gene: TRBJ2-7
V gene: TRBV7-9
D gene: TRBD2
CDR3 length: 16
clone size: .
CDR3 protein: CASSLGGLAGDYEQYF
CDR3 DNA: TGTGCCAGCAGCCTCGGCGGGCTAGCGGGCGATTACGAGCAGTACTTC

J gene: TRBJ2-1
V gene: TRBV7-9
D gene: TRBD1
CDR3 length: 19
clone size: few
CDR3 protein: CASSGTGGVLGSSYNEQFF
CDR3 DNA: TGTGCCAGCTCTGGGACAGGGGGCGTCCTGGGTAGCTCCTACAATGAGCAGTTCTTC

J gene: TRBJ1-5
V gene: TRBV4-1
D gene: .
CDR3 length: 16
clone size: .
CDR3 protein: CASSQEPGGSNQPQHF
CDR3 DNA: TGCGCCAGCAGCCAAGAGCCGGGGGGTAGCAATCAGCCCCAGCATTTT

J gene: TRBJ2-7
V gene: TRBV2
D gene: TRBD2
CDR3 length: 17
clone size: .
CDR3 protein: CASSEGTSGRRGYEQYF
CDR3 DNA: TGTGCCAGCAGTGAAGGGACTAGCGGGAGGAGAGGCTACGAGCAGTACTTC

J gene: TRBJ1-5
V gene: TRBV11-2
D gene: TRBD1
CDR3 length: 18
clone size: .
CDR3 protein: CASSDGDRTSEGNQPQHF
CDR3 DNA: TGTGCCAGCAGTGACGGGGACAGGACATCGGAGGGCAATCAGCCCCAGCATTTT